This record covers a single T cell receptor beta chain. The data stem from a study of blood T cell repertoires in COVID-19. The wider study: Samples of COVID-19 (acute and convalescent) were obtained from the United States, Italy and Spain. T cells, B-cell-depleted T cells, or PBMCs provided the cDNA or gDNA that served as material.

In the study's own analysis: Scientists estimated how many nucleated cells there were by amplifying reference gene primers. Here immunoSEQ multiplex PCR was the method, and the copy in TCRdb shows in-frame clones only, minus some. The DNA was the basis for D and trimming; V, J and clone size are from that table. Found here are some 240,000 clones, approximately 78% of them singletons; the top ten hold 4.5% to 5.5%. CDR1 and CDR2 (germline): MGHRA, YSYEKL. Trimming stripped 1 base from V and 4 bases from J, with 22 bases between. There are 18 residues in the CDR3. The J gene is TRBJ1-2, the V gene TRBV4-1; D is possibly TRBD1 (5 bases). Sequenced sample: peripheral blood. This clonotype originated in a woman between 65 and 79 years old with COVID-19, enrolled during active disease. The CDR3 sequence is CASSQGASQVREAYGYTF. CDR3 DNA: TGCGCCAGCAGCCAAGGGGCATCCCAAGTCAGGGAAGCCTATGGCTACACCTTC.